This is a list of T cell receptor beta chains from one sample in a study of cytomegalovirus exposure and HLA in healthy donors. Some clones are missing from TCRdb's copy, which holds only in-frame ones; the method was immunoSEQ multiplex PCR. The sample includes fewer than 250,000 clones, roughly 80% of them seen just once. Material for sequencing was PBMCs. All receptors come from a man younger than 45 in good health and CMV-seronegative. The conserved cysteine and the conserved F or W are not part of the CDR3 here. Size is stated for part of the rows, as once, few or many counts, or as a class when the clone is expanded.

size: -; V: TRBV29-1; J: TRBJ2-3; CDR3: SVAGTSGGVSDTQY
size: -; V: TRBV29-1; J: TRBJ2-1; CDR3: SVESRSSYNEQF
size: -; V: TRBV19; J: TRBJ2-7; CDR3: ASSIDTTGGTYEQY
size: -; V: TRBV2; J: TRBJ1-2; CDR3: ATQSYNYGYT
size: few; V: TRBV28; J: TRBJ2-7; CDR3: ASSRKQGTSYEQY
size: -; V: TRBV7-2; J: TRBJ1-1; CDR3: ASSSHFLRTEAF
size: -; V: TRBV5-1; J: TRBJ2-1; CDR3: ASSPSGTGYNEQF
size: -; V: TRBV18; J: TRBJ1-5; CDR3: ASSATEAGPQH
size: -; V: TRBV28; J: TRBJ2-7; CDR3: ASSRSGTIYEQY
size: -; V: TRBV7-9; J: TRBJ2-5; CDR3: ASSSPLGETQY
size: -; V: TRBV7-2; J: TRBJ2-3; CDR3: ASAPPGGLYTQY
size: few; V: TRBV29-1; J: TRBJ2-1; CDR3: SGERGGAGEQF
size: -; V: TRBV7-9; J: TRBJ2-7; CDR3: ASSLAQGWSYEQY
size: -; V: TRBV29-1; J: TRBJ2-1; CDR3: SVEPLSEQF
size: -; V: TRBV4-1; J: TRBJ2-1; CDR3: ASSQATGLVSYNEQF
size: -; V: TRBV25-1; J: TRBJ2-3; CDR3: ASCRGLTDTQY
size: -; V: TRBV4-3; J: TRBJ1-2; CDR3: ASSLDRVFNYGYT
size: -; V: TRBV5-6; J: TRBJ1-4; CDR3: ASSLINDRGEKLF